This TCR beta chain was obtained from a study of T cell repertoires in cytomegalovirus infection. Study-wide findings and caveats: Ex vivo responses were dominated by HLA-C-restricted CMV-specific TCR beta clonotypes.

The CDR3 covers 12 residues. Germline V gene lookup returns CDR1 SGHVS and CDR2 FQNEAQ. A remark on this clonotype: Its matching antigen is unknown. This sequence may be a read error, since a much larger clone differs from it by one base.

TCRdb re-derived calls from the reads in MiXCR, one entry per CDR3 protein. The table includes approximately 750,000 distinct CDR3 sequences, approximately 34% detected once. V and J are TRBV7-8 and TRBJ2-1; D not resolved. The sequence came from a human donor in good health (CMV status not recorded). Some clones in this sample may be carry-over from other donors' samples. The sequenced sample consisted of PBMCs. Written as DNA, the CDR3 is TGTGCCAGCAGCTTAGCGCTTGGTGAGCAGTTATTC. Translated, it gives CASSLALGEQLF.